Given below is one T cell receptor (beta chain) in context. Its antigen is not yet known. No much larger clone is present one base from it, and per-base qualities are unavailable. Frozen genomic DNA underwent high-throughput TCRbeta CDR3 sequencing by immunoSEQ, including PCR amplification, mapping, bias correction and internal controls. The original pipeline was this. Productive rearrangements were kept, and unique TCRbeta sequences were defined by CDR3 nucleotide sequence plus V and J gene. Donor-reactive sequences required at least 5-fold expansion in CFSE-low cells versus unstimulated pre-transplant cells and at least 0.01% frequency. To ensure at least 90% detection power, minimum frequency thresholds were set for each subject based on that subject's lowest-template unstimulated sample. Repertoire turnover was measured by Jensen-Shannon divergence between the top 1000 TCRbeta sequences post- and pre-transplant. Changes in detection of donor-reactive sequences were tested with two-sided Fisher's exact tests. TCRdb stores this immuneACCESS table with in-frame sequences only. Part of the clones is absent; in the studies checked, under half of the shortfall reflects unresolved V genes, and no reason is known for the rest. For V, J and clone size, that table is used; D and trimming come from the DNA. Within this sample are about 51,000 clones, with 86% of them counted one time only. Around an eighth of the sample goes to the ten largest clones.

Thawed unstimulated PBMCs were stained for CD3, CD4 and CD8 and FACS-sorted into CD3+CD4+ and CD3+CD8+ populations. Each of the 8 studied subjects was randomized to immunosuppression withdrawal. The Qiagen DNeasy Blood and Tissue Kit was used for isolation of genomic DNA. This entry comes from a study of T cell clones after liver transplantation (dated by TCRdb to between 2017 and 2020). Regarding the research as a whole: Samples were obtained from ITN030ST, a randomized trial in which withdrawal of immunosuppression was attempted within 2 years of liver transplantation. Donor-reactive T cell clones were identified by TCRbeta sequencing after a pre-transplant mixed lymphocyte reaction and then tracked in post-transplant blood. Third party-reactive TCRbeta sequences were also identified from pre-transplant MLRs to serve as an antigen-independent comparator for donor-reactive sequences. Of the eight recipients, three were HCV-positive, while the remaining recipients had been transplanted for non-autoimmune, non-viral indications. No induction therapy was given to the subjects, and standard immunosuppression was administered until randomization at 12-24 months post-transplant. Tolerance meant complete immunosuppression withdrawal for at least one year without liver enzymes rising beyond twice the upper limit of normal. Blood samples were taken pre-transplant, pre-randomization before withdrawal, and post-randomization after full withdrawal or failed withdrawal. Of the 8 liver transplant recipients making up the studied cohort, 3 were classified as tolerant and 5 as non-tolerant.

In the germline V gene (reference sequence), CDR1 corresponds to MNHEY and CDR2 to SMNVEV. From the cysteine up to the phenylalanine, the CDR3 has a length of 13 residues. Of all the DNA, just the CDR3 is kept, 39 bases in frame from base 1. A distance of 8 bases separates the germline ends of V and J, which lose 4 bases and 2 bases respectively. General conclusions and limits of the study: Conclusions were preliminary, limited by small, heterogeneous patient numbers and non-standardized post-transplant time points. When repertoire turnover was taken into account, detection of donor-reactive sequences was significantly reduced in 7 of 8 subjects for CD4 and in 8 of 8 subjects for CD8. In 5 of 8 subjects, regardless of tolerance or HCV status, circulating donor-reactive CD4 TCRbeta sequences dropped significantly post-transplant. Because no allograft tissue specimens were available, donor-reactive T cells may have migrated into the graft instead of being deleted. In two subjects, low numbers of available donor cells limited the measurable donor-reactive repertoire. The decline in donor-reactive sequences exceeded the decline in third party-reactive sequences, suggesting partial antigen-specific deletion that was unrelated to withdrawal success.

The sequence is built from TRBV27 and TRBJ2-5, with the D gene not clear enough to name. The sequencing used CD8+ T cells from blood, collected 12 months after liver transplant. This TCR was recovered from a human patient who received a liver transplant. Once a transplant has taken place, some T cells may be donor derived. At the DNA level, the sequence is TGTGCCAGCAGTTCCCACCTTCAAGAGACCCAGTACTTC. The translation is CASSSHLQETQYF.